This T cell receptor (beta chain) was obtained from a study of blood T cell repertoires in COVID-19. Only in-frame clones appear in the TCRdb table, and some are missing; sequencing was by immunoSEQ multiplex PCR. The profile shows about 98,000 clones, 84% of them singletons. This clonotype was obtained from a human donor in a cohort sampled during active COVID-19. Sample: peripheral blood.

The CDR3 nucleotides read TGTGCCAGCCAGCCACGACAGGGGAGAGGGGAGACCCAGTACTTC. Translation gives CASQPRQGRGETQYF. This sequence joins TRBV19 and TRBJ2-5; 8 positions agree with TRBD1. Germline values: CDR1 LNHDA, CDR2 SQIVND (reference sequence). V dropped 9 bases and J dropped 5; count of bases not matched to a gene: 14. CDR3 length: 15 residues.